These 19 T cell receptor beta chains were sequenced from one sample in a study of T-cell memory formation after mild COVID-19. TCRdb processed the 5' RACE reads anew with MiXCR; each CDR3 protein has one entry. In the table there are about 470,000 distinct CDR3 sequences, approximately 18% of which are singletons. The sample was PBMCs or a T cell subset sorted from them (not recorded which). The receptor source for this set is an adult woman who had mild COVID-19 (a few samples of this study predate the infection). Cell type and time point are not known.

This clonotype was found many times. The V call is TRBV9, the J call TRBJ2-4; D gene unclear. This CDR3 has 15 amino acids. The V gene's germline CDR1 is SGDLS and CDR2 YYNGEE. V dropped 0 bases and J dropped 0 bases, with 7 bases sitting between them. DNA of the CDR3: TGTGCCAGCAGCGTAGATACGGCAGCCAAAAACATTCAGTACTTC. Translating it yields CASSVDTAAKNIQYF.

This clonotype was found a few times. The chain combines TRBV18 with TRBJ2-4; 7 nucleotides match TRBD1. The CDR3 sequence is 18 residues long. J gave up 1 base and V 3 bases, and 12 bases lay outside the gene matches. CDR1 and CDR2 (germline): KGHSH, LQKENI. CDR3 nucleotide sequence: TGTGCCAGCTCACCCCGACAGGGCAGAGAATTGGCCAAAAACATTCAGTACTTC. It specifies CASSPRQGRELAKNIQYF. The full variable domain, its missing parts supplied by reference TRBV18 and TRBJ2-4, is NAGVMQNPRHLVRRRGQEARLRCSPMKGHSHVYWYRQLPEEGLKFMVYLQKENIIDESGMPKERFSAEFPKEGPSILRIQQVVRGDSAAYFCASSPRQGRELAKNIQYFGAGTRLSVL.

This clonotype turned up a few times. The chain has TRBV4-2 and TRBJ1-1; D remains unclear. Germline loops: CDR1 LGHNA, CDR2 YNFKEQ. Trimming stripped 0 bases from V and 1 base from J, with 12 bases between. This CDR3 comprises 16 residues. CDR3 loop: CASSQDSPYQNTEAFF. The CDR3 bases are TGTGCCAGCAGCCAAGATAGTCCCTATCAGAACACTGAAGCTTTCTTT.

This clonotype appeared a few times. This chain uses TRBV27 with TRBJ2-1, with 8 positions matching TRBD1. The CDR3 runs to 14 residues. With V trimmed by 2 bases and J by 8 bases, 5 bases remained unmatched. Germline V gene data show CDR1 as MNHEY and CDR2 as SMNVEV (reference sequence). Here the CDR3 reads CASSLIGQGYEQFF. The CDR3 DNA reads TGTGCCAGCAGTTTAATCGGACAGGGCTATGAGCAGTTCTTC.

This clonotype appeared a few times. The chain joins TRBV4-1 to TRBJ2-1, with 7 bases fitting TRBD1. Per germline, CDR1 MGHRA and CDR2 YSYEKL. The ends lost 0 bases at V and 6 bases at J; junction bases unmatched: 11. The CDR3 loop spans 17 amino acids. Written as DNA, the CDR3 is TGCGCCAGCAGCCAAGAGAGGGGGCGCCAGGCCGGCAATGAGCAGTTCTTC. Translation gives CASSQERGRQAGNEQFF.

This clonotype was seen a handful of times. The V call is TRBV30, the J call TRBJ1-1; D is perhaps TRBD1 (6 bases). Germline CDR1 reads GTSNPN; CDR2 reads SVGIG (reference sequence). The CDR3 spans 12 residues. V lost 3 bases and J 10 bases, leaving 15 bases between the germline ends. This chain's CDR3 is CAWSVIGTTAFF. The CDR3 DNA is TGTGCCTGGAGCGTTATTGGGACAACAGCTTTCTTT.

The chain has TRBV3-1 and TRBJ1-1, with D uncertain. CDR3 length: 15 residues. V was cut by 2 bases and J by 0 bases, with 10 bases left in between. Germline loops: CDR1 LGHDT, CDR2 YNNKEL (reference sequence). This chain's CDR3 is CASSQHSGMNTEAFF. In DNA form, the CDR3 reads TGTGCCAGCAGCCAACACAGCGGCATGAACACTGAAGCTTTCTTT. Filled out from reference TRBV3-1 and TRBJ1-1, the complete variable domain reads DTAVSQTPKYLVTQMGNDKSIKCEQNLGHDTMYWYKQDSKKFLKIMFSYNNKELIINETVPNRFSPKSPDKAHLNLHINSLELGDSAVYFCASSQHSGMNTEAFFGQGTRLTVV.

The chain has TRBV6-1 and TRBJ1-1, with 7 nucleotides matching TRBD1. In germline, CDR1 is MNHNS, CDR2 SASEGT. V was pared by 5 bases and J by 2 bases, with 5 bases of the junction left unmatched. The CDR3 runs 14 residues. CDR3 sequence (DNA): TGTGCCAGCAGTTACAGGGGATTTAACACTGAAGCTTTCTTT. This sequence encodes CASSYRGFNTEAFF.

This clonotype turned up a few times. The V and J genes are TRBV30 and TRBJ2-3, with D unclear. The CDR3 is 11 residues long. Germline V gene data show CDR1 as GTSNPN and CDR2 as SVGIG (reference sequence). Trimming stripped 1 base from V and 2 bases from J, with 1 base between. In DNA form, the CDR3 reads TGTGCCTGGAGTGACACAGATACGCAGTATTTT. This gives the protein CAWSDTDTQYF.

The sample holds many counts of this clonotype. The CDR3 DNA reads as TGTGCCAGCAGTGGGACACCCTGGAACACAGATACGCAGTATTTT. As protein: CASSGTPWNTDTQYF. The chain combines TRBV2 with TRBJ2-3, with a tentative D call TRBD1 (5 bases). This CDR3 comprises 15 residues. Germline CDR1 reads SNHLY; CDR2 reads FYNNEI. Trimming stripped 4 bases from V and 2 bases from J, with 13 bases between.

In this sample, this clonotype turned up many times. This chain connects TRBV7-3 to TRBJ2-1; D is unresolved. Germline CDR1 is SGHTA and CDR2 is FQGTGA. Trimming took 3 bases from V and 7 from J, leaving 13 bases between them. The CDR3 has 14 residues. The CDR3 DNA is TGTGCCAGCAGCTTCAATACGTTGGCAAATGAGCAGTTCTTC. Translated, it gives CASSFNTLANEQFF.

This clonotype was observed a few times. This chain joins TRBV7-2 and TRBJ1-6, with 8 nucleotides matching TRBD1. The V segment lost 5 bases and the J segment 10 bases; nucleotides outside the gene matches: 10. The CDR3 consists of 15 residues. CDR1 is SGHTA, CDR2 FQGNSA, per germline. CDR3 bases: TGTGCCAGCAGCCTCAGACAGGGGATCGACTCACCCCTCCACTTT. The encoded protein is CASSLRQGIDSPLHF.

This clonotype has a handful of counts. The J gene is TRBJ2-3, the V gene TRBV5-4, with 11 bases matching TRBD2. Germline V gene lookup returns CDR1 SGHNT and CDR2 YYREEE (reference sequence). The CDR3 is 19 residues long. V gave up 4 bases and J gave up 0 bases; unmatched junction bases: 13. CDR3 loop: CASSAASGGRHSSTDTQYF. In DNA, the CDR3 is TGTGCCAGCAGCGCTGCTAGCGGGGGGAGACACTCTAGCACAGATACGCAGTATTTT.

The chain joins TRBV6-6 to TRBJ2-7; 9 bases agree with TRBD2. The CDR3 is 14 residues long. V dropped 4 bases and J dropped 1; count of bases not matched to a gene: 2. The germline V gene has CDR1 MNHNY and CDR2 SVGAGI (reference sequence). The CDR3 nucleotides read TGTGCCAGCAGTTTTGCGGGGGGGTCCTACGAGCAGTACTTC. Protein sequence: CASSFAGGSYEQYF.

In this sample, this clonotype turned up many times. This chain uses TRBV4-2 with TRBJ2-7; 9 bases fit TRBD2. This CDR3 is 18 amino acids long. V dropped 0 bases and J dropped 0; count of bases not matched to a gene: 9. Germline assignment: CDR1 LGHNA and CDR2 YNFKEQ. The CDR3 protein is CASSQDRGGLANSYEQYF. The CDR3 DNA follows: TGTGCCAGCAGCCAAGATAGGGGAGGACTAGCGAACTCCTACGAGCAGTACTTC.

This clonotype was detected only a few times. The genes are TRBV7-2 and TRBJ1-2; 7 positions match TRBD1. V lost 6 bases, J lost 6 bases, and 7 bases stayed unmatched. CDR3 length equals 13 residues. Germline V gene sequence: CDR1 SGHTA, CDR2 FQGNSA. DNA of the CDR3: TGTGCCAGCAGGGAACAGGGGATCAATGGCTACACCTTC. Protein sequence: CASREQGINGYTF.

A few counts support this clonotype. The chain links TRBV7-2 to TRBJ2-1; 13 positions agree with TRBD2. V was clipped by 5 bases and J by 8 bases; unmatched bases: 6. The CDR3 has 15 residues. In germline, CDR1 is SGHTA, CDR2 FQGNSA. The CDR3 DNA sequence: TGTGCCAGCAGCGGAGGACTAGCGGGAGCGTATGAGCAGTTCTTC. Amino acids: CASSGGLAGAYEQFF.

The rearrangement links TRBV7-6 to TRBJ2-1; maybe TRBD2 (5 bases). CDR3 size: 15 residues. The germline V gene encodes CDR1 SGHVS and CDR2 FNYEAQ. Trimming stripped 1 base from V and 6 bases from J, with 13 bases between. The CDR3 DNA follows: TGTGCCAGCAGCTTAGGTTGGGCCGCGGGCAATGAGCAGTTCTTC. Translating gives CASSLGWAAGNEQFF. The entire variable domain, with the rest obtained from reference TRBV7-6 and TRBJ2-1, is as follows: GAGVSQSPRYKVTKRGQDVALRCDPISGHVSLYWYRQALGQGPEFLTYFNYEAQQDKSGLPNDRFSAERPEGSISTLTIQRTEQRDSAMYRCASSLGWAAGNEQFFGPGTRLTVL.

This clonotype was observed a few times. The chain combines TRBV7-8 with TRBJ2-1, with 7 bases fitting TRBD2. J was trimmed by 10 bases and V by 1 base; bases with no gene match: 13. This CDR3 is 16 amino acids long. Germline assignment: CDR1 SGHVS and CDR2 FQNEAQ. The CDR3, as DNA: TGTGCCAGCAGCTTAGATCGGCGGGAGTGGAGTAGGGAGCAGTTCTTC. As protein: CASSLDRREWSREQFF.